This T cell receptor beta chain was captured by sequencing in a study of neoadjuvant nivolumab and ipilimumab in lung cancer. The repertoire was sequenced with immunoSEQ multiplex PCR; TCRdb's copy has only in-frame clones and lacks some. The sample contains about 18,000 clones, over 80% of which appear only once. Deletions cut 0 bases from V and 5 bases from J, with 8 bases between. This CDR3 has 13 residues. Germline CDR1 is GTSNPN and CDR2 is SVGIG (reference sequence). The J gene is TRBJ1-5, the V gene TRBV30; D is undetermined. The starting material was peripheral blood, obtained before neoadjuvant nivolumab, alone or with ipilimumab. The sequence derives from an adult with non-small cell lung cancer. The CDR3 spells CAWSVQRDQPQHF. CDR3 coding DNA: TGTGCCTGGAGTGTACAGCGGGATCAGCCCCAGCATTTT.